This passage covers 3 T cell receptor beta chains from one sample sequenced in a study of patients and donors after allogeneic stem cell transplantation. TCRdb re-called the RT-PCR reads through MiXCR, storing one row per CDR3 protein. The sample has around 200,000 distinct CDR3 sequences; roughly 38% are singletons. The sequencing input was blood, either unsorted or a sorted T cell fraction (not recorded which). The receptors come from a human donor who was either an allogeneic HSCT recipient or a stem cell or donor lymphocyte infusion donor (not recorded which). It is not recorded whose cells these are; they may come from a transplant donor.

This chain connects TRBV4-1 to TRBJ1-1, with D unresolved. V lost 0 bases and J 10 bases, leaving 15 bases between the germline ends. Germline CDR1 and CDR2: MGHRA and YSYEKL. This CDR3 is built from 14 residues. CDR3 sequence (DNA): TGCGCCAGCAGCCAAGAAGGTCGGGCAACGGGAGCTTTCTTT. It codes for CASSQEGRATGAFF.

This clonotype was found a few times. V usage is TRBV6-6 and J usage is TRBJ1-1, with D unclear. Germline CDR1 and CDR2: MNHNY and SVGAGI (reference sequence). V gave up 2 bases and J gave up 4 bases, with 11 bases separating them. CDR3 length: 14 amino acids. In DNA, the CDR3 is TGTGCCAGCAGTTACCATCCGCGGCCCACTGAAGCTTTCTTT. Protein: CASSYHPRPTEAFF.

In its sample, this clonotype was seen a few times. This CDR3 is CASSHPGVRQPQHF. The CDR3 DNA reads as TGTGCCAGCAGTCATCCAGGGGTTCGGCAGCCCCAGCATTTT. The chain combines TRBV7-8 with TRBJ1-5; TRBD1 is a possible D gene (6 bases). V was pared by 6 bases and J by 7 bases, with 16 bases between. CDR1 and CDR2 (germline): SGHVS, FQNEAQ. The CDR3 spans 14 residues.